Following are 11 T cell receptor beta chains from one sample sequenced in a study of response to subunit inactivated influenza vaccine. In TCRdb, the RT-PCR reads were re-called with MiXCR into one record per CDR3 protein. Of 650,000 or so distinct CDR3 sequences in the sample, roughly 15% were seen once. The sequences come from PBMCs from blood, collected less than 15 days before vaccination. The receptors shown here come from a man over 45 who received an inactivated influenza vaccine.

This clonotype was detected once. The rearrangement uses TRBV7-9 and TRBJ2-7; 8 nucleotides match TRBD2. Germline CDR1 and CDR2: SEHNR and FQNEAQ (reference sequence). CDR3 length: 17 residues. After removal of 4 bases from V and 0 bases from J, the junction contained 11 bases not matched to a gene. In DNA form, the CDR3 reads TGTGCCAGCAGCTCTCCCCCCTCAAGCGGGAGCTCCTACGAGCAGTACTTC. Translating it yields CASSSPPSSGSSYEQYF.

The V gene is TRBV24-1, the J gene TRBJ2-1; D may be TRBD2 (5 bases). Trimming removed 8 bases at V and 10 bases at J, with 14 bases between. The germline V gene encodes CDR1 KGHDR and CDR2 SFDVKD. This CDR3 region has 12 residues. In DNA form, the CDR3 reads TGTGCCACCATGGATGAGGGATGGGAGCAGTTCTTC. Translating it yields CATMDEGWEQFF.

CDR3 sequence (DNA): TGTGCCAGCAGCGAAGGACAGGGGGCGCTTTCCTACGAGCAGTACTTC. Its translation is CASSEGQGALSYEQYF. The rearrangement uses TRBV9 and TRBJ2-7; 11 positions agree with TRBD1. V trimming: 3 bases; J trimming: 1 base; junction bases outside the gene matches: 6. The CDR3 extends over 16 amino acids. The germline V gene has CDR1 SGDLS and CDR2 YYNGEE.

This clonotype was found a few times. The genes are TRBV20-1 and TRBJ1-2, with a possible D match to TRBD1 (6 bases). The V gene's germline CDR1 is DFQATT and CDR2 SNEGSKA (reference sequence). The CDR3 consists of 14 residues. Trimming took off 1 base at V and 3 bases at J, with 12 bases between the two ends. The CDR3 DNA is TGCAGTGCTAGAGTGGGGGGGGCATACTATGGCTACACCTTC. Translation: CSARVGGAYYGYTF.

The rearrangement uses TRBV11-1 and TRBJ2-5; TRBD2 aligns across 11 bases. Trimming removed 6 bases from V and 0 bases from J; junction bases left unmatched: 12. Germline lookup yields CDR1 SGHAT and CDR2 FQDESV (reference sequence). This CDR3 is built from 18 residues. CDR3 DNA sequence: TGTGCCAGCAGTCACGGTGCTAGCGGGGGGAGATACCAAGAGACCCAGTACTTC. It encodes CASSHGASGGRYQETQYF.

The table lists this clonotype with many counts. The chain combines TRBV4-1 with TRBJ2-7; D remains ambiguous. Germline V gives CDR1 MGHRA, CDR2 YSYEKL. This CDR3 spans 14 amino acids. V shed 4 bases and J shed 2 bases, with 12 bases lying between them. CDR3 bases: TGCGCCAGCAGCCCCGAGATGAGCACCTACGAGCAGTACTTC. This sequence encodes CASSPEMSTYEQYF.

This clonotype was recorded many times. The CDR3 region is CASSPGQGSYNEQFF. CDR3 DNA: TGTGCCAGCAGTCCGGGACAGGGATCATACAATGAGCAGTTCTTC. This rearrangement joins TRBV7-2 to TRBJ2-1; 9 nucleotides match TRBD1. The V segment lost 6 bases and the J segment 4 bases; nucleotides outside the gene matches: 7. CDR1 SGHTA and CDR2 FQGNSA come from the germline V gene. The CDR3 runs 15 residues.

This clonotype was counted ten times or more. The chain recombines TRBV12-3 or TRBV12-4 with TRBJ1-2; D is uncertain. V shed 0 bases and J shed 8 bases, with 4 bases lying between them. This CDR3 spans 11 amino acids. For the CDR3, the DNA is TGTGCCAGCAGTTTAGCCGGGGGCTACACCTTC. Encoded protein: CASSLAGGYTF.

V gene TRBV6-1 combines with J gene TRBJ2-7, with 10 nucleotides matching TRBD1. The J segment lost 4 bases and the V segment lost 5 bases, leaving 11 bases of the junction unmatched. CDR3 length: 16 amino acids. Germline values: CDR1 MNHNS, CDR2 SASEGT. This CDR3 reads CASSPTYRDRGYEQYF. The DNA of the CDR3 is TGTGCCAGCAGTCCCACTTACCGGGACAGGGGTTACGAGCAGTACTTC.

In its sample, this clonotype was seen many times. CDR3 nucleotide sequence: TGCAGTGCTTACAGGGGTTCCTCCTACGAGCAGTACTTC. It encodes CSAYRGSSYEQYF. The chain carries TRBV20-1 and TRBJ2-7; the match to TRBD1 covers 7 bases. CDR1 is DFQATT, CDR2 SNEGSKA, per germline (reference sequence). With V trimmed by 5 bases and J by 0 bases, 4 bases remained unmatched. The CDR3 consists of 13 residues.

V is TRBV18 and J is TRBJ1-5, with 8 bases aligning to TRBD1. Germline V CDR1 and CDR2: KGHSH, LQKENI. Trimming removed 4 bases from V and 7 bases from J; junction bases left unmatched: 6. The CDR3 has 14 amino acids. The CDR3 spells CASSLQQGEQPQHF. The CDR3 nucleotides are TGTGCCAGCTCACTACAACAGGGGGAACAGCCCCAGCATTTT.